This T cell receptor (beta chain) is drawn from a study of long-term antiretroviral therapy in people with HIV. This was the immunoSEQ v3.0 assay at survey level. Data came from immunoSEQ multiplex PCR; TCRdb stores just in-frame clones and leaves some out. The profile shows 17,000 or so clones, about 81% of them singletons. Sampling of each donor yielded at least one pre-ART PBMC sample and at least two post-ART PBMC samples. Treatment of all HIV participants took place in the United States. This clone was observed a handful of times. Its antigen is unidentified. General study results and limits: Blood in the study was drawn between the mid-2000s and the late 2010s, possibly under older ART regimens, which may be less effective than current ones. Post-ART samples showed increased diversity that remained below transplant donor control levels.

The CDR3 has 12 residues. The V and J ends lost 2 bases and 4 bases respectively, with 3 bases between them. CDR1 MNHEY and CDR2 SMNVEV come from the germline V gene (reference sequence). The origin of this receptor is a man aged 18-30 years with HIV. The input for sequencing was unsorted PBMCs, taken 0.3 years after starting antiretroviral therapy. The genes are TRBV27 and TRBJ2-1, with D unresolved. CDR3 sequence: CASSLGYNEQFF. As DNA, the CDR3 is TGTGCCAGCAGTTTAGGGTACAATGAGCAGTTCTTC.